This T cell receptor (beta chain) is from a study of T cells in Graves' hyperthyroidism and ophthalmopathy. Isolation of PBMCs was performed on 8 to 10 ml fresh peripheral blood. The study's findings and limits: Among thyroid clonotypes expanded above 0.001, most also appeared in blood.

About this clonotype: The antigen is undetermined.

This CDR3 contains 17 residues. Germline CDR1 reads LGHNA; CDR2 reads YSLEER. V lost 1 base to trimming and J lost 3 bases, with 17 bases between them. There were TCR beta CDR3 regions amplified from RNA transcripts. First-round RT-PCR with HTBI primers amplified the TCR CDR3 region. MiXCR, applied by TCRdb to the multiplex PCR reads, yields one record per CDR3 protein. This sample has 310,000 or so distinct CDR3 sequences, with over 15% found just once. This receptor was identified in a woman aged 55-69 years with Graves' ophthalmopathy. Source material: blood. The genes are TRBV4-3 and TRBJ2-3; the D is unclear. In DNA form, the CDR3 reads TGCGCCAGCAGCCAAGTTGGGCAAACCCGTCGAACAGATACGCAGTATTTT. Protein sequence: CASSQVGQTRRTDTQYF.